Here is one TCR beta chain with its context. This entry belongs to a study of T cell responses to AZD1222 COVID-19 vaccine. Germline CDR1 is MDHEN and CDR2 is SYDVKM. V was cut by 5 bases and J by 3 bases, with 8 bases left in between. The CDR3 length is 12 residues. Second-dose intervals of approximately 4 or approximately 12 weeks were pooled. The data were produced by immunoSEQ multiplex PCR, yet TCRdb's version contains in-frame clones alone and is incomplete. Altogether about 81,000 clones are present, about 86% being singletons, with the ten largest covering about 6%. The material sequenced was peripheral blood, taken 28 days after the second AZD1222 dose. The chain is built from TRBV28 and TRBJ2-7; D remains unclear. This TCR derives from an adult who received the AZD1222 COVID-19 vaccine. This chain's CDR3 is CASSTLNYEQYF. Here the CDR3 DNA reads TGTGCCAGCAGTACGTTGAACTACGAGCAGTACTTC.